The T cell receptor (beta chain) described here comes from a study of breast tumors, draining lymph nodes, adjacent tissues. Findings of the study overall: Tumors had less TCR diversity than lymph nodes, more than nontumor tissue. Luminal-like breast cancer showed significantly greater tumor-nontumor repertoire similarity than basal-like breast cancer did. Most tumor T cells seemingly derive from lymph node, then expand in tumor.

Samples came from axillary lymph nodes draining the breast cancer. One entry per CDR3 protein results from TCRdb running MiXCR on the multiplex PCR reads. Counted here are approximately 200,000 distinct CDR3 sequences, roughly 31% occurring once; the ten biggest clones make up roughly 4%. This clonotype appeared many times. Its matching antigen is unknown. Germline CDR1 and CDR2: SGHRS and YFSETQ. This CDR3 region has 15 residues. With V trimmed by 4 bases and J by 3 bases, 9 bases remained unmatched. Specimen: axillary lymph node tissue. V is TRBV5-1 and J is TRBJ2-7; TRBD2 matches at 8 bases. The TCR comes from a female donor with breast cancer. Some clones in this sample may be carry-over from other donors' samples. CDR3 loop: CASSPRPGGDYEQYF. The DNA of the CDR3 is TGCGCCAGCAGCCCCCGTCCGGGAGGGGACTACGAGCAGTACTTC.